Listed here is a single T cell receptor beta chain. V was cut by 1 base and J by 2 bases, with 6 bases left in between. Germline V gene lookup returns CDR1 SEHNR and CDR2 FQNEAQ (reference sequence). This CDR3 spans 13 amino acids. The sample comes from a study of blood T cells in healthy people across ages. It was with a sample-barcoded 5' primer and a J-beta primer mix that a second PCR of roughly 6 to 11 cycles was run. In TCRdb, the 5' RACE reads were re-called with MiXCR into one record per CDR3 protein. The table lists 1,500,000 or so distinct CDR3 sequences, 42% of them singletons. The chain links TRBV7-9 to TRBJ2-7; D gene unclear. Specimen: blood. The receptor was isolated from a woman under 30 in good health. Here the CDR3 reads CASSLGWPYEQYF. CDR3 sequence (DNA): TGTGCCAGCAGCTTAGGCTGGCCCTACGAGCAGTACTTC. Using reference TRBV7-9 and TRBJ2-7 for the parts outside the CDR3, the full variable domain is DTGVSQNPRHKITKRGQNVTFRCDPISEHNRLYWYRQTLGQGPEFLTYFQNEAQLEKSRLLSDRFSAERPKGSFSTLEIQRTEQGDSAMYLCASSLGWPYEQYFGPGTRLTVT.